Each of the 13 T cell receptor beta chains below was sequenced from the same sample in a study of CD8+ T cells in alopecia areata (dated by TCRdb to 2017 to 2018). The meaning of the sample's treatment or condition label: oral pan-JAK inhibitor, 5-10 mg twice daily. Receptor libraries were prepared by the immunoSEQ multiplex PCR assay. For TCR sequencing, RNA was extracted from every sample and reverse transcribed into cDNA to serve as template. TCRdb holds this immuneACCESS table with in-frame rearrangements only. Some clones are missing; in checked studies, unresolved V genes explain under half, and the rest has no known cause. The sample profile shows fewer than 100,000 clones; over 70% of them were found once. Around 15% of the sample belongs to the ten largest clones. The starting material was CD8+ T cells sorted from blood, obtained around week 46, from a patient treated with tofacitinib. The receptors come from a human donor with alopecia areata.

This chain joins TRBV2 and TRBJ1-1; the match to TRBD1 covers 7 bases. J was trimmed by 7 bases and V by 7 bases; bases with no gene match: 6. The CDR3 runs 12 residues. Germline V gives CDR1 SNHLY, CDR2 FYNNEI. DNA for the CDR3: TGTGCCAGCATATGGGGACAGCGTGAAGCTTTCTTT. Translated: CASIWGQREAFF.

The V gene is TRBV4-2, the J gene TRBJ1-2; tentative D call: TRBD1 (5 bases). The germline gives CDR1 LGHNA, CDR2 YNFKEQ. The CDR3 is 14 amino acids. Trimming cost V 4 bases and J 4 bases, with 13 bases left between them. CDR3 in amino acids: CASSPGTELYGYTF. The CDR3 DNA follows: TGTGCCAGCAGCCCGGGGACGGAACTCTATGGCTACACCTTC.

The J gene is TRBJ2-7, the V gene TRBV7-6, with TRBD2 identical over 11 bases. Germline V gene sequence: CDR1 SGHVS, CDR2 FNYEAQ. After removal of 5 bases from V and 7 bases from J, the junction contained 13 bases not matched to a gene. The CDR3 length is 16 residues. The chain's CDR3 is CASSRRPGLAAGEQYF. The CDR3 DNA is TGTGCCAGCAGCCGGCGTCCGGGACTAGCGGCGGGGGAGCAGTACTTC.

This clone was observed a few times. The chain employs TRBV9 and TRBJ2-1, with D uncertain. CDR3 length equals 13 residues. V lost 0 bases and J 7 bases, leaving 8 bases between the germline ends. CDR1 is SGDLS, CDR2 YYNGEE, per germline. CDR3: CASSVVPGNEQFF. CDR3 coding DNA: TGTGCCAGCAGCGTAGTACCCGGGAATGAGCAGTTCTTC.

This clone occurred a few times. This chain links TRBV29-1 with TRBJ1-1, with 9 bases that match TRBD1. From germline, CDR1 is SQVTM and CDR2 ANQGSEA. The CDR3 is made up of 12 amino acids. V lost 7 bases to trimming and J lost 10 bases; unmatched junction nucleotides: 10. CDR3 sequence (DNA): TGCAGCGACTCCGGGACAGGGCCTTTAGCTTTCTTT. It translates to CSDSGTGPLAFF.

J is TRBJ2-2 and V is TRBV2; no reliable D call. CDR3 size: 14 residues. V was shortened by 4 bases and J by 5 bases, with 11 bases between the two germline ends. The germline CDR1 and CDR2 sequences are SNHLY and FYNNEI. The CDR3 sequence is CASSGKGGTGELFF. Here the CDR3 DNA reads TGTGCCAGCAGTGGCAAGGGTGGGACCGGGGAGCTGTTTTTT.

The V and J genes are TRBV5-4 and TRBJ1-1, with 11 nucleotides matching TRBD1. Germline assignment: CDR1 SGHNT and CDR2 YYREEE (reference sequence). This CDR3 comprises 15 residues. The junction had 1 base not matched to a gene; V was cut back by 1 base and J by 2 bases. CDR3 loop: CASSLRTGGNTEAFF. The DNA for the CDR3 is TGTGCCAGCAGCTTGAGGACAGGGGGCAACACTGAAGCTTTCTTT. Full variable domain (outside the CDR3, taken from reference TRBV5-4 and TRBJ1-1): ETGVTQSPTHLIKTRGQQVTLRCSSQSGHNTVSWYQQALGQGPQFIFQYYREEENGRGNFPPRFSGLQFPNYSSELNVNALELDDSALYLCASSLRTGGNTEAFFGQGTRLTVV.

This clone was seen only a few times. This chain connects TRBV4-3 to TRBJ2-5; unclear D gene. Germline CDR1 reads LGHNA; CDR2 reads YSLEER. The V end lost 0 bases, the J end lost 2 bases, and 10 bases lay between the germline ends. The CDR3 totals 15 residues. The chain's CDR3 is CASSQEAGQQETQYF. The CDR3 DNA sequence: TGCGCCAGCAGCCAAGAGGCTGGGCAGCAAGAGACCCAGTACTTC.

To note about this clone: This is likely a read error, given that the CDR3 carries no conserved phenylalanine or tryptophan at its end. No DNA is shown, since the ends of the CDR3 on it are uncertain; the CDR3 is the one TCRdb lists. The chain employs TRBV7-2 and TRBJ1-2; the table gives TRBD1 as D, unverified against the DNA. The germline V gene has CDR1 SGHTA and CDR2 FQGNSA. The CDR3 is made up of 12 amino acids, end residues included. CDR3 sequence: CASFTGTDFFFS.

The rearrangement links TRBV7-6 to TRBJ1-4; 7 nucleotides line up with TRBD1. V shed 5 bases, J shed 8 bases, and the junction held 11 bases outside the gene matches. CDR1 is SGHVS, CDR2 FNYEAQ, per germline. CDR3 size: 15 residues. CDR3 nucleotide sequence: TGTGCCAGCAGCGGAGCAACAGGGGTAGCAGAAAAACTGTTTTTT. Protein: CASSGATGVAEKLFF.

The V gene is TRBV6-1, the J gene TRBJ1-2; D gene unclear. Looked up from germline, CDR1 is MNHNS and CDR2 is SASEGT. Trimming stripped 7 bases from V and 4 bases from J, with 10 bases between. There are 12 residues in the CDR3. The CDR3 reads CASTDDGYGYTF. In DNA, the CDR3 is TGTGCCAGCACTGACGACGGCTATGGCTACACCTTC.

The genes are TRBV25-1 and TRBJ1-1; D not certain. Germline CDR1 MGHDK, CDR2 SYGVNS. This CDR3 has 13 amino acids. Trimming shortened V by 1 base and J by 6 bases, and 9 bases separated the two germline ends. In DNA, the CDR3 is TGTGCCAGCAGTGAATCCGGAGGGCCTGAAGCTTTCTTT. It specifies CASSESGGPEAFF.

This chain joins TRBV13 and TRBJ2-7; D is possibly TRBD2 (5 bases). Looked up from germline, CDR1 is PRHDT and CDR2 is FYEKMQ (reference sequence). Trimming took 0 bases from V and 7 from J, leaving 10 bases between them. The CDR3 consists of 13 residues. The CDR3 spells CASSLGFPGEQYF. The CDR3, as DNA: TGTGCCAGCAGCTTAGGGTTCCCGGGGGAGCAGTACTTC.